The 23 T cell receptor beta chains presented below share a single source sample, sequenced in a study of T cell changes during pregnancy in multiple sclerosis. Here immunoSEQ multiplex PCR was the method, and the copy in TCRdb shows in-frame clones only, minus some. The sample lists tens of thousands of clones, almost 90% seen once, with more than 8% in the top ten. Source: peripheral blood, taken after pregnancy. The receptors originated from a female donor in good health, enrolled as a control in a pregnancy study.

This clone was observed a handful of times. The rearrangement joins TRBV7-9 to TRBJ2-4, with 7 bases that match TRBD1. The germline CDR1 and CDR2 sequences are SEHNR and FQNEAQ (reference sequence). J lost 4 bases, V lost 4 bases, and 4 bases had no gene match. CDR3 length: 14 amino acids. DNA of the CDR3: TGTGCCAGCAGCTCGCCGGGACAGAAAAACATTCAGTACTTC. It yields the protein CASSSPGQKNIQYF.

The chain combines TRBV27 with TRBJ1-1; 7 bases line up with TRBD1. The CDR3 is 15 residues long. V was clipped by 4 bases and J by 3 bases; unmatched bases: 8. Per the germline V gene, CDR1 is MNHEY and CDR2 is SMNVEV (reference sequence). The CDR3: CASSSTGFFDTEAFF. The CDR3 nucleotides are TGTGCCAGCAGTTCGACAGGGTTTTTCGACACTGAAGCTTTCTTT.

This clone has only one observation. V is TRBV2 and J is TRBJ1-1; tentative D call: TRBD1 (6 bases). This CDR3 comprises 12 residues. The ends were cut back, 3 bases at V and 10 bases at J, with 12 bases in the middle. CDR1 is SNHLY, CDR2 FYNNEI, per germline. Here the CDR3 reads CASSDRGRVAFF. CDR3 DNA sequence: TGTGCCAGCAGTGACAGGGGACGGGTAGCTTTCTTT.

The J gene is TRBJ2-6, the V gene TRBV6-6; D is perhaps TRBD1 (6 bases). The germline V and J ends were trimmed by 6 bases and 0 bases, with 9 bases remaining between them. Germline V lookup: CDR1 MNHNY, CDR2 SVGAGI (reference sequence). This CDR3 has 15 residues. The CDR3 reads CASSTQGSGANVLTF. CDR3 in DNA: TGTGCCAGCAGCACACAGGGCTCTGGGGCCAACGTCCTGACTTTC.

The gene calls are TRBV5-1 and TRBJ1-1; 7 bases agree with TRBD1. Germline values: CDR1 SGHRS, CDR2 YFSETQ. The V segment lost 3 bases and the J segment 3 bases; nucleotides outside the gene matches: 8. There are 15 residues in the CDR3. The CDR3 region has the DNA TGCGCCAGCAGCTCGCCGACAGGGATGGACACTGAAGCTTTCTTT. Residues: CASSSPTGMDTEAFF.

V usage is TRBV14 and J usage is TRBJ2-7; 8 positions match TRBD1. This CDR3 has 15 amino acids. The V and J ends lost 1 base and 4 bases, in that order; junction bases with no gene match: 6. Germline V gene sequence: CDR1 SGHDN, CDR2 FVKESK. The CDR3 reads CASSQGGRGLYEQYF. Written as DNA, the CDR3 is TGTGCCAGCAGCCAAGGTGGCAGGGGGCTTTACGAGCAGTACTTC.

The chain employs TRBV30 and TRBJ1-1; TRBD1 is a possible D gene (5 bases). Trimming pared 2 bases from V and 7 bases from J, leaving 14 bases between. The V gene's germline CDR1 is GTSNPN and CDR2 SVGIG (reference sequence). The CDR3 runs to 13 residues. Here the CDR3 DNA reads TGTGCCTGGAGTAAGATGGGGGGGGGTGAAGCTTTCTTT. The encoded protein is CAWSKMGGGEAFF.

Notes on this clone: Other nucleotide sequences in the sample specify the same CDR3. CDR3 region: CASSLDRSYEQYF. DNA of the CDR3: TGTGCCAGCAGCTTGGACAGGTCCTACGAGCAGTACTTC. V gene TRBV7-8 combines with J gene TRBJ2-7; 7 bases agree with TRBD1. Trimming took 3 bases from V and 1 from J; bases not matched to a gene: 0. This CDR3 region has 13 residues. The V gene's germline CDR1 is SGHVS and CDR2 FQNEAQ.

The J gene is TRBJ1-3, the V gene TRBV30; 8 bases map to TRBD1. This CDR3 has 14 residues. The germline CDR1 and CDR2 sequences are GTSNPN and SVGIG (reference sequence). Trimming at V came to 4 bases and at J to 5 bases, leaving 7 bases not matched to a gene. CDR3 loop: CAWTRTGSRNTIYF. In DNA, the CDR3 is TGTGCCTGGACCAGGACAGGGTCCAGAAACACCATATATTTT.

The chain couples TRBV5-1 to TRBJ2-1, with 7 positions matching TRBD2. After removal of 0 bases from V and 5 bases from J, the junction contained 5 bases not matched to a gene. Germline CDR1 is SGHRS and CDR2 is YFSETQ. CDR3 length: 15 amino acids. CDR3 coding DNA: TGCGCCAGCAGCTTGGCCCTAGCGGACAACAATGAGCAGTTCTTC. Its translation is CASSLALADNNEQFF.

The CDR3 coding sequence is TGTGCCAGCACCGGGACTAGCGGGAGGAACGAGCAGTTCTTC. It yields the protein CASTGTSGRNEQFF. This chain uses TRBV7-8 with TRBJ2-1, with 15 bases that match TRBD2. Germline values: CDR1 SGHVS, CDR2 FQNEAQ. V shed 7 bases, J shed 10 bases, and the junction held 5 bases outside the gene matches. The CDR3 has 14 residues. The complete variable domain, with remaining parts taken from reference TRBV7-8 and TRBJ2-1, reads GAGVSQSPRYKVAKRGQDVALRCDPISGHVSLFWYQQALGQGPEFLTYFQNEAQLDKSGLPSDRFFAERPEGSVSTLKIQRTQQEDSAVYLCASTGTSGRNEQFFGPGTRLTVL.

This clone showed up just a few times. The chain combines TRBV19 with TRBJ1-1; possibly TRBD1 for D (5 bases). Germline V CDR1 and CDR2: LNHDA, SQIVND (reference sequence). The CDR3 is 16 amino acids. Trimming cost V 5 bases and J 0 bases, with 16 bases left between them. The CDR3 region is CASSLRRVQMNTEAFF. CDR3 nucleotide sequence: TGTGCCAGTAGTCTGCGCAGGGTCCAAATGAACACTGAAGCTTTCTTT.

V usage is TRBV9 and J usage is TRBJ1-2, with 10 nucleotides matching TRBD1. The CDR3 loop spans 15 amino acids. The V segment lost 4 bases and the J segment 7 bases; nucleotides outside the gene matches: 10. Germline lookup yields CDR1 SGDLS and CDR2 YYNGEE. This CDR3 reads CASSTDRDRGSGYTF. The CDR3 coding sequence is TGTGCCAGCAGCACCGACCGGGACAGGGGTTCTGGCTACACCTTC.

This chain joins TRBV30 and TRBJ1-1; the D is unclear. Germline loops: CDR1 GTSNPN, CDR2 SVGIG (reference sequence). Trimming pared 1 base from V and 1 base from J, leaving 4 bases between. This CDR3 is 12 amino acids long. For the CDR3, the DNA is TGTGCCTGGAGTGCGAGGAACACTGAAGCTTTCTTT. Its translation is CAWSARNTEAFF.

The rearrangement uses TRBV30 and TRBJ2-3, with TRBD2 identical over 8 bases. The ends lost 2 bases at V and 4 bases at J; junction bases unmatched: 5. The CDR3 contains 14 residues. Germline V gene lookup returns CDR1 GTSNPN and CDR2 SVGIG (reference sequence). The CDR3 DNA follows: TGTGCCTGGAGTCCGGGACTAGGGGCAGATACGCAGTATTTT. Translated: CAWSPGLGADTQYF.

V is TRBV7-9 and J is TRBJ2-7; 9 bases are shared with TRBD2. V lost 6 bases to trimming and J lost 0 bases; unmatched junction nucleotides: 3. CDR3 length: 14 residues. Germline CDR1 reads SEHNR; CDR2 reads FQNEAQ (reference sequence). CDR3 in amino acids: CASRRSGGSYEQYF. Written as DNA, the CDR3 is TGTGCCAGCAGACGTAGCGGGGGCTCCTACGAGCAGTACTTC.

The V gene is TRBV7-9, the J gene TRBJ1-2; the match to TRBD1 covers 9 bases. Germline lookup yields CDR1 SEHNR and CDR2 FQNEAQ (reference sequence). The ends lost 4 bases at V and 8 bases at J; junction bases unmatched: 8. The CDR3 totals 14 residues. The CDR3 here is CASSSTGQGGGYTF. The CDR3 DNA follows: TGTGCCAGCAGCTCAACGGGACAGGGAGGGGGCTACACCTTC.

The gene calls are TRBV5-4 and TRBJ1-1; 7 nucleotides match TRBD1. Germline V gene lookup returns CDR1 SGHNT and CDR2 YYREEE (reference sequence). V trimming: 0 bases; J trimming: 3 bases; junction bases outside the gene matches: 11. The length of the CDR3 is 17 residues. The CDR3 nucleotides read TGTGCCAGCAGCTTGGGAAGGACAGGAGGGTCAGACACTGAAGCTTTCTTT. Its protein product is CASSLGRTGGSDTEAFF.

This clone came up once. The V and J genes are TRBV30 and TRBJ1-6, with 8 bases identical to TRBD1. Germline-derived CDR1 and CDR2 are GTSNPN and SVGIG (reference sequence). The CDR3 has 14 residues. The J segment lost 7 bases and the V segment lost 0 bases, leaving 2 bases of the junction unmatched. CDR3 DNA sequence: TGTGCCTGGAGTGTAGGACAGGGAAATTCACCCCTCCACTTT. This translates into CAWSVGQGNSPLHF. Variable domain in full (rest from reference TRBV30 and TRBJ1-6): SQTIHQWPATLVQPVGSPLSLECTVEGTSNPNLYWYRQAAGRGLQLLFYSVGIGQISSEVPQNLSASRPQDRQFILSSKKLLLSDSGFYLCAWSVGQGNSPLHFGNGTRLTVT.

V and J are TRBV13 and TRBJ1-4, with D possibly matching TRBD1 (6 bases). The ends were cut back, 3 bases at V and 5 bases at J, with 13 bases in the middle. This CDR3 comprises 15 residues. Germline V lookup: CDR1 PRHDT, CDR2 FYEKMQ (reference sequence). The CDR3 loop is CASSFQDRRNEKLFF. The CDR3 DNA reads as TGTGCCAGCAGCTTCCAGGACAGAAGAAATGAAAAACTGTTTTTT.

The V and J genes are TRBV29-1 and TRBJ2-3, with 7 bases that match TRBD1. V lost 7 bases and J lost 0; bases outside the gene matches: 4. This CDR3 has 13 amino acids. Germline V gene data show CDR1 as SQVTM and CDR2 as ANQGSEA. Here the CDR3 reads CSGWTGSTDTQYF. CDR3 nucleotides: TGCAGCGGGTGGACAGGTAGCACAGATACGCAGTATTTT.

V gene TRBV6-5 combines with J gene TRBJ2-5; 10 bases line up with TRBD1. The J segment lost 5 bases and the V segment lost 6 bases, leaving 6 bases of the junction unmatched. Germline CDR1 is MNHEY and CDR2 is SVGAGI. This CDR3 has 14 amino acids. CDR3 residues: CASSAGQGGETQYF. The CDR3 nucleotides are TGTGCCAGCAGCGCTGGACAGGGGGGCGAGACCCAGTACTTC.

The rearrangement joins TRBV27 to TRBJ2-5; D might be TRBD2 (6 bases). Germline CDR1 reads MNHEY; CDR2 reads SMNVEV (reference sequence). V lost 4 bases and J lost 1, with 13 bases in between. There are 15 residues in the CDR3. The CDR3 region has the DNA TGTGCCAGCAGTTGGACGGGGGACCCCCAAGAGACCCAGTACTTC. Protein sequence: CASSWTGDPQETQYF.